These T cell receptor beta chains were read from a single sample in a study of a mutant IDH1 vaccine in newly diagnosed glioma. Some clones are missing from TCRdb's copy, which holds only in-frame ones; the method was immunoSEQ multiplex PCR. Here the sample spans 44,000 or so clones, 65% to 90% being singletons. No antigen is known for these receptors. The sample in question was PBMCs, obtained from a glioma patient whose treatment included an IDH1 peptide vaccine. These receptors were collected from a middle-aged woman with glioma. Some clones in this sample may be carry-over from other donors' samples. The CDR3 runs from the conserved cysteine through the conserved F or W. The order of the fields is D gene, J gene, V gene, clone size, CDR3 protein, CDR3 DNA. D genes are given only for firm matches. Rows may omit the clone size; those that give it use once, few, many or a size class.

d_gene: TRBD1; j_gene: TRBJ1-2; v_gene: TRBV5-1; abundance: -; CDR3aa: CASRRRDRSNGYTF; CDR3nt: TGCGCCAGCAGGCGCCGGGACAGGAGTAATGGCTACACCTTC
d_gene: -; j_gene: TRBJ2-2; v_gene: TRBV7-3; abundance: few; CDR3aa: CASSLLPGAPDNTGELFF; CDR3nt: TGTGCCAGCAGCTTACTGCCAGGGGCCCCCGATAACACCGGGGAGCTGTTTTTT
d_gene: TRBD2; j_gene: TRBJ2-2; v_gene: TRBV18; abundance: -; CDR3aa: CASSPQAGTNTGELFF; CDR3nt: TGTGCCAGCTCACCACAAGCGGGGACGAACACCGGGGAGCTGTTTTTT
d_gene: -; j_gene: TRBJ2-1; v_gene: TRBV20-1; abundance: -; CDR3aa: CSVWGHNEQFF; CDR3nt: TGCAGTGTCTGGGGTCACAATGAGCAGTTCTTC
d_gene: -; j_gene: TRBJ2-7; v_gene: TRBV2; abundance: -; CDR3aa: CASAVGSSYEQYF; CDR3nt: TGTGCCAGCGCTGTTGGCAGCTCCTACGAGCAGTACTTC
d_gene: TRBD2; j_gene: TRBJ2-7; v_gene: TRBV6-5; abundance: -; CDR3aa: CASSYGRGAYEQYF; CDR3nt: TGTGCCAGCAGTTACGGGCGGGGGGCCTACGAGCAGTACTTC
d_gene: TRBD1; j_gene: TRBJ2-7; v_gene: TRBV6-5; abundance: -; CDR3aa: CATLQTGPWEQYF; CDR3nt: TGTGCCACCCTACAGACAGGGCCTTGGGAGCAGTACTTC
d_gene: TRBD1; j_gene: TRBJ1-5; v_gene: TRBV6-5; abundance: -; CDR3aa: CASSYAGGGQPQHF; CDR3nt: TGTGCCAGCAGTTACGCAGGGGGCGGTCAGCCCCAGCATTTT
d_gene: -; j_gene: TRBJ1-1; v_gene: TRBV28; abundance: -; CDR3aa: CASVAGGAPTEAFF; CDR3nt: TGTGCCAGCGTAGCCGGGGGGGCCCCCACTGAAGCTTTCTTT
d_gene: -; j_gene: TRBJ1-4; v_gene: TRBV4-1; abundance: -; CDR3aa: CASSRTATNEKLFF; CDR3nt: TGCGCCAGCAGCCGGACAGCAACTAATGAAAAACTGTTTTTT
d_gene: -; j_gene: TRBJ2-2; v_gene: TRBV9; abundance: few; CDR3aa: CASSEGAGELFF; CDR3nt: TGTGCCAGCAGCGAAGGCGCCGGGGAGCTGTTTTTT
d_gene: TRBD2; j_gene: TRBJ2-7; v_gene: TRBV18; abundance: -; CDR3aa: CASSPREGSYEQYF; CDR3nt: TGTGCCAGCTCACCACGGGAGGGCAGCTACGAGCAGTACTTC
d_gene: -; j_gene: TRBJ2-1; v_gene: TRBV19; abundance: -; CDR3aa: CASSIIHEGVNEQFF; CDR3nt: TGTGCCAGTAGTATCATTCATGAGGGAGTAAATGAGCAGTTCTTC
d_gene: -; j_gene: TRBJ2-6; v_gene: TRBV18; abundance: -; CDR3aa: CASSPLNGIPSGANVLTF; CDR3nt: TGTGCCAGCTCACCTTTGAATGGTATCCCCTCTGGGGCCAACGTCCTGACTTTC
d_gene: -; j_gene: TRBJ2-7; v_gene: TRBV7-7; abundance: -; CDR3aa: CASSPSRGYEQYF; CDR3nt: TGTGCTAGCAGCCCATCCCGGGGCTACGAGCAGTACTTC
d_gene: TRBD1; j_gene: TRBJ2-2; v_gene: TRBV5-1; abundance: -; CDR3aa: CASSSGTGNTGELFF; CDR3nt: TGCGCCAGCAGCTCCGGGACAGGGAACACCGGGGAGCTGTTTTTT
d_gene: TRBD1; j_gene: TRBJ2-7; v_gene: TRBV7-2; abundance: -; CDR3aa: CASSLSGTGPYEQYF; CDR3nt: TGTGCCAGCAGCTTATCAGGGACAGGGCCCTACGAGCAGTACTTC
d_gene: TRBD1; j_gene: TRBJ1-3; v_gene: TRBV7-9; abundance: -; CDR3aa: CASSRRGEAGNTIYF; CDR3nt: TGTGCCAGCAGCCGCAGGGGGGAGGCTGGAAACACCATATATTTT
d_gene: -; j_gene: TRBJ2-1; v_gene: TRBV7-2; abundance: -; CDR3aa: CASSLQQGVYNEQFF; CDR3nt: TGTGCCAGCAGCTTACAGCAGGGTGTGTACAATGAGCAGTTCTTC
d_gene: TRBD1; j_gene: TRBJ2-6; v_gene: TRBV19; abundance: few; CDR3aa: CASWGRDRDKDVLTF; CDR3nt: TGTGCCAGCTGGGGTAGGGACAGGGACAAAGACGTCCTGACTTTC
d_gene: -; j_gene: TRBJ2-6; v_gene: TRBV5-1; abundance: -; CDR3aa: CASSLGTGGANVLTF; CDR3nt: TGCGCCAGCAGCTTGGGAACGGGCGGGGCCAACGTCCTGACTTTC
d_gene: -; j_gene: TRBJ1-4; v_gene: TRBV4-3; abundance: -; CDR3aa: CASSQDTAGESEKLFF; CDR3nt: TGCGCCAGCAGCCAAGATACGGCAGGGGAAAGTGAAAAACTGTTTTTT
d_gene: TRBD1; j_gene: TRBJ1-2; v_gene: TRBV6-5; abundance: -; CDR3aa: CAVEGQEYGYTF; CDR3nt: TGTGCCGTAGAAGGACAGGAGTATGGCTACACCTTC
d_gene: -; j_gene: TRBJ2-2; v_gene: TRBV9; abundance: -; CDR3aa: CASSPIVEGTGELFF; CDR3nt: TGTGCCAGCAGCCCAATAGTAGAGGGGACCGGGGAGCTGTTTTTT
d_gene: -; j_gene: TRBJ1-5; v_gene: TRBV7-8; abundance: -; CDR3aa: CASSLANQPQHF; CDR3nt: TGTGCCAGCAGCTTAGCGAATCAGCCCCAGCATTTT
d_gene: TRBD1; j_gene: TRBJ2-1; v_gene: TRBV4-2; abundance: -; CDR3aa: CASSLRQGSPYNEQFF; CDR3nt: TGTGCCAGCAGCCTCCGACAGGGCTCTCCCTACAATGAGCAGTTCTTC
d_gene: -; j_gene: TRBJ1-5; v_gene: TRBV6-4; abundance: -; CDR3aa: CASSEGQPQHF; CDR3nt: TGTGCCAGCAGTGAGGGTCAGCCCCAGCATTTT
d_gene: -; j_gene: TRBJ2-3; v_gene: TRBV9; abundance: -; CDR3aa: CASSFPFGGGREMENTQYF; CDR3nt: TGTGCCAGCAGCTTCCCATTTGGAGGGGGGCGGGAGATGGAGAATACGCAGTATTTT
d_gene: TRBD1; j_gene: TRBJ2-7; v_gene: TRBV6-5; abundance: -; CDR3aa: CASSWVVGQNTYEQYF; CDR3nt: TGTGCCAGCAGTTGGGTAGTGGGACAGAATACCTACGAGCAGTACTTC
d_gene: -; j_gene: TRBJ1-1; v_gene: TRBV29-1; abundance: few; CDR3aa: CSVEPVNTEAFF; CDR3nt: TGCAGCGTTGAGCCAGTGAACACTGAAGCTTTCTTT
d_gene: -; j_gene: TRBJ2-1; v_gene: TRBV6-5; abundance: -; CDR3aa: CASRQSGEQFF; CDR3nt: TGTGCCAGCAGGCAAAGCGGTGAGCAGTTCTTC
d_gene: -; j_gene: TRBJ2-3; v_gene: TRBV5-4; abundance: -; CDR3aa: CASSSTISTDTQYF; CDR3nt: TGTGCCAGCAGCTCGACTATATCCACAGATACGCAGTATTTT
d_gene: -; j_gene: TRBJ1-6; v_gene: TRBV6-5; abundance: few; CDR3aa: CASRRQNSPLHF; CDR3nt: TGTGCCAGCAGGCGACAGAATTCACCCCTCCACTTT
d_gene: -; j_gene: TRBJ2-3; v_gene: TRBV15; abundance: -; CDR3aa: CATSPRERKGDTQYF; CDR3nt: TGTGCCACCAGCCCCCGGGAACGGAAGGGAGATACGCAGTATTTT
d_gene: TRBD2; j_gene: TRBJ2-5; v_gene: TRBV7-2; abundance: -; CDR3aa: CASSTSGSRSGETQYF; CDR3nt: TGTGCCAGCAGCACTAGCGGGAGCCGGTCGGGGGAGACCCAGTACTTC
d_gene: TRBD1; j_gene: TRBJ2-2; v_gene: TRBV7-9; abundance: -; CDR3aa: CASSPGQIRELFF; CDR3nt: TGTGCCAGCAGCCCGGGACAGATCCGGGAGCTGTTTTTT
d_gene: -; j_gene: TRBJ1-5; v_gene: TRBV4-2; abundance: -; CDR3aa: CASSQEDSNQPQHF; CDR3nt: TGTGCCAGCAGCCAAGAGGACAGCAATCAGCCCCAGCATTTT